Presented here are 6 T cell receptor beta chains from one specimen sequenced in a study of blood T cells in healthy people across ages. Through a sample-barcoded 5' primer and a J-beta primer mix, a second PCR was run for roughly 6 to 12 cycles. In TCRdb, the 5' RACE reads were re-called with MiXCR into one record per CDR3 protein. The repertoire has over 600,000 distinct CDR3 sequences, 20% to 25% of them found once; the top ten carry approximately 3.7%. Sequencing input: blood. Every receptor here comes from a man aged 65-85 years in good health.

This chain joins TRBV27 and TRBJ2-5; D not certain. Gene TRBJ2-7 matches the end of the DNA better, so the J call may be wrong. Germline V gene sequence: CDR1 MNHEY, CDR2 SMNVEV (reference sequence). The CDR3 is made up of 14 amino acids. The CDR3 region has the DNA TGTGCCAGCAGTTTCCCTTACTTCTCCTACGAGCAGTACTTC. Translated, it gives CASSFPYFSYEQYF.

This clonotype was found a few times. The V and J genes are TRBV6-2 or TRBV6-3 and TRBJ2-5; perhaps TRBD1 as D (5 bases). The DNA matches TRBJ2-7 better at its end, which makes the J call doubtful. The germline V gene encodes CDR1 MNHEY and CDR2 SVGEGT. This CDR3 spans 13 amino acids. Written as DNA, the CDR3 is TGTGCCAGCAGCCCAAATCAGGGCTACGAGCAGTACTTC. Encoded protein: CASSPNQGYEQYF.

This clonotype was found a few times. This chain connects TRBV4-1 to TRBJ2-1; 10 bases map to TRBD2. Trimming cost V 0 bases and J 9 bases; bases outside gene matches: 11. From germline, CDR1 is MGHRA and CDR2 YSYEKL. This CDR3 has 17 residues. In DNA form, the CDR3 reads TGCGCCAGCAGCCAAGATCCGGCTAGCGGGAGTTCTGGTGAGCAGTTCTTC. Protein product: CASSQDPASGSSGEQFF.

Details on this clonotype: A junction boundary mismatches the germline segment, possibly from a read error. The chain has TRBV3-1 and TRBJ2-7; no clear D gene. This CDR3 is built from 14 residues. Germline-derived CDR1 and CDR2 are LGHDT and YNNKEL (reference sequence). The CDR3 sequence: CASSQEQTSYEQYF. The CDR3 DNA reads TGTGCCAGCAGCCAAGAACAGACCTCCTACGAACAGTACTTC.

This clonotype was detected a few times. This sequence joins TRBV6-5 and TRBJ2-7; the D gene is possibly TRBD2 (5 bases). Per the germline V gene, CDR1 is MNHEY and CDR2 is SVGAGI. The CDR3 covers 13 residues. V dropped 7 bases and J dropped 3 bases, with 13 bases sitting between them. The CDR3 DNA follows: TGTGCCAGCACCGGACGGGGAAACTACGAGCAGTACTTC. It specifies CASTGRGNYEQYF.

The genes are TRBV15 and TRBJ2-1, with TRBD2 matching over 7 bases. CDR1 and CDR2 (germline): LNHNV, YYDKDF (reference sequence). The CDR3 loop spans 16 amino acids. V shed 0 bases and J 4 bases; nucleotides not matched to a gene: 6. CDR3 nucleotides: TGTGCCACCAGCAGAGATCGCGGCGGGAGTTACAATGAGCAGTTCTTC. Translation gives CATSRDRGGSYNEQFF.